This T cell receptor beta chain was sequenced for a study of T cell responses to AZD1222 COVID-19 vaccine. Sequencing used immunoSEQ multiplex PCR; TCRdb keeps in-frame clones, though not all of them. The sample carries around 140,000 clones, around nine tenths recorded once. Study-level results: Nearly half of spike-specific TCRs reportedly target variant regions that are unmutated in the B.1.351 and B.1.1.7 variants. Distributed over spike, vaccine-associated CD4 TCRs predominated at 160-218 and 743-854. Clonal diversity may have been underestimated, and the donors were mostly white British, with more females than males. Vaccination with two AZD1222 doses was followed by a rise in Spike-specific TCR breadth and depth.

Concerning this clone itself: Its antigen is as yet unknown.

The CDR3 has 13 amino acids. V was shortened by 1 base and J by 0 bases, with 3 bases between the two germline ends. Germline V gene data show CDR1 as SGHAT and CDR2 as FQNNGV. The genes are TRBV11-2 and TRBJ2-5, with D unresolved. Sequencing used peripheral blood, obtained on day 0 of AZD1222 vaccination. The source is an adult in good health. The CDR3 nucleotides are TGTGCCAGCAGCTTAGTCGACCAAGAGACCCAGTACTTC. It encodes CASSLVDQETQYF.